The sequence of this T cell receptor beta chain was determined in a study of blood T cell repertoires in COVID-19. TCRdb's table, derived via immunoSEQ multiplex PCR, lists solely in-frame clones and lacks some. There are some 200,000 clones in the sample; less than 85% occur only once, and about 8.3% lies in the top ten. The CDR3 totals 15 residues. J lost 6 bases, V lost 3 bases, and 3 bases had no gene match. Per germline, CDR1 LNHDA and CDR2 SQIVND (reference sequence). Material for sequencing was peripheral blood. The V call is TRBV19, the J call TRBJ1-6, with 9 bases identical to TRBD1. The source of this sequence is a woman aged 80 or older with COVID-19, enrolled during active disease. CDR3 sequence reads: CASSIMGQGNSPLHF. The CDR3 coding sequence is TGTGCCAGTAGTATTATGGGACAGGGTAATTCACCCCTCCACTTT.